The subject of this entry is one TCR beta chain. The entry originates in a study of blood T cell repertoires in COVID-19. Study overall: Sample material is recorded as cDNA or gDNA derived from T cells, B-cell-depleted T cells, or PBMCs.

Per the original data handling: Estimated nucleated cell counts came from reference gene primer amplification. Assay: immunoSEQ multiplex PCR; the TCRdb copy retains only in-frame clones and omits some. V and J calls and clone size are those listed in that table; D and trimming were worked out from the DNA. Among 150,000 to 200,000 clones listed, around 83% were seen once. CDR1 is MDHEN and CDR2 is SYDVKM in the germline V gene. V was clipped by 5 bases and J by 7 bases; unmatched bases: 10. The length of the CDR3 is 14 residues. This sequence joins TRBV28 and TRBJ1-2, with TRBD1 matching over 7 bases. Source material: peripheral blood. The sequence derives from a woman aged 60-75 years with acute or convalescent COVID-19. This chain's CDR3 is CASSPPDRAGGYTF. CDR3 DNA: TGTGCCAGCAGTCCACCCGACAGGGCGGGTGGCTACACCTTC.